The subject of this entry is one T cell receptor beta chain. Its antigen remains unidentified. Within one base of it there is no much larger clone, and no base qualities were kept. Per the publication, the time point label means: about 28 days (+/-7) after the second vaccine dose. AZD1222 recipients whose second dose came at about 4 weeks and those whose second dose came at about 12 weeks were combined into one group, since spike-specific TCR depth and breadth did not differ between the two schedules. Vaccinee samples came from UK trials COV001 and COV002, including a single-blind randomized controlled phase 2/3 trial of AZD1222 (ChAdOx1 nCoV-19) in healthy adults. Trial participant PBMC samples were collected at day 0 and day 28 after the second dose for TCRbeta chain sequencing. The record originates from a study of T cell responses to AZD1222 COVID-19 vaccine (dated by TCRdb to about 2021). At the level of the whole study: A total of just over 230 trial participants underwent TCR sequencing, of whom some 210 received two doses of AZD1222 and about 26 received two doses of the MenACWY control vaccine. Trial participants were enrolled into age subgroups of 18-55, 56-69 and 70-plus years, which contained roughly 140, 27 and 60 TCR-sequenced participants, respectively. The study at large found these results: The whole spike protein was spanned by vaccine-associated CD4 TCRs, and dominant responses were seen in regions 160-218 and 743-854. After two AZD1222 doses, spike-specific TCR breadth and depth were significantly higher than at day 0 and than in MenACWY recipients. Participants were mostly white British, with more females than males. The authors suggested clonal diversity may have been underestimated. No day 14 peak-response samples were available, so repertoires were characterized only after the peak T cell response. Reportedly, close to half of the unique spike-specific TCRs recognized epitopes lying outside the regions that are mutated in the B.1.351 and B.1.1.7 variants. Conclusions about previously exposed vaccinees are limited because only five to seven AZD1222 recipients were SARS-CoV-2 seropositive at baseline. The 56-69-year group was small, and its depth increase did not reach significance, likely because of low power.

The CDR3 regions of human TCRbeta chains were analyzed by immunosequencing. The study's processing was this. Repertoire TCRs were checked for matches against a reference library of SARS-CoV-2-specific TCRs that had been generated using the MIRA antigen-specificity platform. Breadth was defined as the fraction of unique TCRs that were SARS-CoV-2-associated. Depth was defined as the fraction of total T cells that were SARS-CoV-2-associated. Using the MIRA data, each spike-specific TCR was mapped to the spike region that the TCR reacts to and placed in a CD4 or CD8 class. Log10-transformed breadth and depth values were compared by one-way ANOVA with Sidak's multiple comparisons tests. Held by TCRdb, this immuneACCESS table contains in-frame sequences only and omits some clones. Under half of the omission traces to an unresolved V gene where checked; the cause of the rest is unknown. V and J calls and clone size are copied from that table; D and trimming were computed from the DNA. The sample contains some 280,000 clones, around 93% of them found a single time. The ten largest make up 0.5% to 0.65% of the sample.

The source is an adult who received the AZD1222 COVID-19 vaccine. Sequences were derived from peripheral blood, sampled 28 days after the second AZD1222 dose.

The CDR3 here reads CASSLVGDRELFF. The nucleotide sequence is given as TGTGCCAGCAGCTTGGTAGGGGACCGAGAGCTGTTTTTT. The chain employs TRBV5-6 and TRBJ2-2; the D call is tentative, TRBD1 or TRBD2, as each matches 5 bases. From the germline V gene, CDR1 is SGHDT and CDR2 is YYEEEE. V lost 0 bases and J lost 11 bases; the stretch between them is 11 bases long. Taken from cysteine to phenylalanine, the CDR3 has 13 residues. Here the CDR3 DNA is all that survives: 39 bases in frame from base 1.